These 7 T cell receptor beta chains were sequenced from one sample in a study of T cell repertoires in cytomegalovirus infection. Via MiXCR, TCRdb re-called the reads, giving one row per CDR3 protein. The sample yields roughly 230,000 distinct CDR3 sequences, around 6.4% seen once. The sample comprised PBMCs. Receptors originate from a human donor in good health (CMV status not recorded). Some clones in this sample may be carry-over from other donors' samples.

In this sample, this clonotype turned up many times. V is TRBV6-5 and J is TRBJ2-3; no definite D call. CDR1 is MNHEY, CDR2 SVGAGI, per germline. The CDR3 length is 15 residues. Trimming removed 0 bases at V and 3 bases at J, with 10 bases between. The CDR3 bases are TGTGCCAGCAGTTACTCAGGGATGGTAACAGATACGCAGTATTTT. Protein product: CASSYSGMVTDTQYF.

In this sample, this clonotype turned up a few times. This chain connects TRBV29-1 to TRBJ2-7; TRBD2 matches 8 bases. Per the germline V gene, CDR1 is SQVTM and CDR2 is ANQGSEA. This CDR3 contains 15 residues. Trimming removed 6 bases from V and 2 bases from J; junction bases left unmatched: 12. This CDR3 reads CSVLSRGGITYEQYF. As DNA, the CDR3 is TGCAGCGTCCTCTCACGGGGGGGGATCACCTACGAGCAGTACTTC.

In its sample, this clonotype was seen many times. V usage is TRBV4-2 and J usage is TRBJ2-7; possibly TRBD1 for D (5 bases). The CDR3 consists of 14 residues. From germline, CDR1 is LGHNA and CDR2 YNFKEQ. Trimming left V 1 base short and J 5 bases short, with 12 bases between. The CDR3 coding sequence is TGTGCCAGCAGCCAAGTGCAGGGAACGAACGAGCAGTACTTC. Translation gives CASSQVQGTNEQYF.

This clonotype was counted ten times or more. V and J are TRBV20-1 and TRBJ1-2, with D possibly being TRBD1 (6 bases). Between the trimmed V and J ends, which lost 2 bases and 8 bases, there was a span of 21 bases. This CDR3 region has 15 residues. Germline loops: CDR1 DFQATT, CDR2 SNEGSKA (reference sequence). The CDR3 bases are TGCAGTGCTAGACCAACGGCAGGGGCGTTTAGAGGCTACACCTTC. Amino acids: CSARPTAGAFRGYTF.

This clonotype was seen many times. This chain links TRBV7-2 with TRBJ2-1; 7 nucleotides align to TRBD1. V lost 5 bases, J lost 3 bases, and 4 bases stayed unmatched. This CDR3 contains 14 residues. CDR1 SGHTA and CDR2 FQGNSA come from the germline V gene. CDR3 sequence: CASSGGQHYNEQFF. CDR3 in DNA: TGTGCCAGCAGCGGGGGACAGCACTACAATGAGCAGTTCTTC.

In its sample, this clonotype was seen many times. This sequence joins TRBV12-3 or TRBV12-4 and TRBJ1-2; TRBD1 is a possible D gene (6 bases). CDR3 length: 15 amino acids. The V and J ends lost 7 bases and 7 bases respectively, with 22 bases between them. The DNA of the CDR3 is TGTGCCAGCACACTTCCCAGGGGACTTTTAGGTGGCTACACCTTC. The encoded protein is CASTLPRGLLGGYTF.

This clonotype showed up many times. The chain couples TRBV7-2 to TRBJ2-5; D ambiguous. V shed 5 bases and J shed 2 bases, with 9 bases lying between them. This CDR3 is built from 13 residues. The germline gives CDR1 SGHTA, CDR2 FQGNSA. Here the CDR3 DNA reads TGTGCCAGCAGCCGCCGGCAGCAAGAGACCCAGTACTTC. Protein sequence: CASSRRQQETQYF.